The source of this T cell receptor (beta chain) is a study of T cells in Graves' hyperthyroidism and ophthalmopathy (dated by TCRdb to between 2018 and 2020). The study in broad terms: Peripheral blood was collected at initial diagnosis, before any treatment. To identify TCR V-J signatures that set the groups apart, the researchers used a discovery cohort of about a hundred patients, made up of 40 to 45 with Graves' ophthalmopathy and 57 with stable Graves' hyperthyroidism. Prospective prediction of ophthalmopathy was tested in an independent validation cohort consisting of fewer than 20 hyperthyroidism patients and around 16 patients who later progressed to ophthalmopathy. The roughly 90 discovery patients were divided at random into training and test sets in a 7:3 ratio. The study also compared thyroid tissue and blood T-cell repertoires from a handful of Graves' hyperthyroidism patients. Following sampling, methimazole starting at 30 mg daily was given to hyperthyroidism patients, and high-dose intravenous methylprednisolone was given to ophthalmopathy patients. The paper reports TCR Vbeta CDR3 sequencing of some 140 peripheral blood samples: 40 or so ophthalmopathy, roughly 80 hyperthyroidism and 17 progressor patients. The paper as a whole reports these results and caveats: Sample size was not statistically predetermined, and investigators were not blinded to group allocation. In validation, the model predicted progression to ophthalmopathy a median of about 6 months before onset, with about 70% sensitivity and 72.22% specificity. A 13 V-J signature model separated ophthalmopathy from stable hyperthyroidism, with over 85% sensitivity and roughly 81% specificity in cross-validation and 80%/75% in testing. Blood samples also contained most of the expanded thyroid clonotypes (frequency above 0.001), which suggests that blood repertoires may reflect thyroid immune responses.

The germline V gene gives CDR1 as SNHLY and CDR2 as FYNNEI. Including the terminal cysteine and phenylalanine, the CDR3 comprises 14 residues. The kept DNA is CDR3 alone, 42 bases in frame from the first base. The junction shows trimming of 5 bases on V and 8 bases on J, and the gene matches do not reach 8 bases of it. The TCR beta CDR3 regions were amplified from the RNA transcripts. A first-round RT-PCR of the TCR CDR3 used the HTBI primer set with the Qiagen OneStep RT-PCR kit. The libraries were constructed in a second round of multiplex PCR and then size-selected and purified. Paired-end sequencing of the libraries was performed with 100 bp reads on an Illumina HiSeq2000. Per the source publication's procedure: SOAPnuke was used to process the raw data, removing reads that contained adapters or uncalled bases, had a mean Phred below 15, or lacked an exact match to the constant primer or identifier. High-quality paired reads were merged using COPE v1.2.5, and each unique nucleotide sequence was defined as a clonotype. MiTCR v1.1 was used to align clonotypes to the IMGT TRBV, TRBD and TRBJ reference segments. The analysis was restricted to V-J combinations with a frequency above 0.0001, which together covered about 99% of the repertoires. A TCS score was defined as the ratio between F50 (clonal expansion) and ExV (chaos), using BLOSUM62-based TCRdist between CDR3 peptides within each V-J. Welch's t-statistics and random forest reduced several hundred V-J features to fewer than 15, which were used in a naive Bayes classifier (R e1071). TCRdb applied fastp at Q25 and MiXCR to the public reads, then kept only in-frame beta chains. For every CDR3 protein sequence, its rows merge into one entry that carries the most common genes and DNA. What appears here as the V and J calls and clone size reflects TCRdb's work, not the paper's. The sample has approximately 400,000 distinct CDR3 sequences on record, about 14% of them singletons. The top ten constitute roughly 11% of the sample.

This clonotype was detected ten times or more. The target of this receptor is not known. No much larger clone is present one base from it, and per-base qualities are unavailable. Stable Graves' hyperthyroidism was defined as no progression to ophthalmopathy during 18 months of follow-up. Hyperthyroidism patients were newly diagnosed, had a disease duration of under 2 months, and were aged 18 to 65 years. Patients with uncontrolled infections, other autoimmune diseases, pregnancy or lactation were excluded. Diagnoses were based on clinical symptoms, serum thyroxine and TRAb, thyroid ultrasound and orbital computed tomography. Ficoll-Paque density gradient centrifugation was used to isolate PBMCs from about 10 ml of fresh peripheral blood. Trizol reagent was used to extract total RNA, and RNA quality was then checked on an Agilent 2100 Bioanalyzer.

This chain is built from TRBV2 and TRBJ2-1, with TRBD2 identical over 8 junction bases. The clonotype was recovered from a woman aged 55 to 70 with Graves' hyperthyroidism. The sequenced sample consisted of blood. The CDR3 reads CASSQSGSVDEQFF. The sequence in DNA is TGTGCCAGCAGTCAAAGCGGGAGCGTGGATGAGCAGTTCTTC.